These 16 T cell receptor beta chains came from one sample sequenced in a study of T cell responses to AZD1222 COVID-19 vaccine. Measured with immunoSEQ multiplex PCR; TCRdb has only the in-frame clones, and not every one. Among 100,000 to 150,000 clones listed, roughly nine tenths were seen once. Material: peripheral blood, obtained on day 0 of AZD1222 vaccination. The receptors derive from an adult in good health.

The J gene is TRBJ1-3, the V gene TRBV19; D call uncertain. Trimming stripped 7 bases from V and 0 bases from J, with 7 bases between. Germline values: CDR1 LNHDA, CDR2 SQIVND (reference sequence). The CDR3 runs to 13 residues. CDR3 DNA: TGTGCCAGTACCCGCTTCTCTGGAAACACCATATATTTT. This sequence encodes CASTRFSGNTIYF.

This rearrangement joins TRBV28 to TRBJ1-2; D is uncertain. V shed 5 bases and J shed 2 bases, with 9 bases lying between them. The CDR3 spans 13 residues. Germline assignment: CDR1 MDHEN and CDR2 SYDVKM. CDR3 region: CASSAPANYGYTF. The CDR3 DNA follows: TGTGCCAGCAGTGCCCCAGCCAACTATGGCTACACCTTC.

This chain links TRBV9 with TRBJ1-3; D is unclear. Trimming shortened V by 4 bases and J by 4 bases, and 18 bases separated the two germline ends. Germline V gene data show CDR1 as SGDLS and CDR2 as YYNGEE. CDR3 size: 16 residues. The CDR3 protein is CASSPWTQSGGNTIYF. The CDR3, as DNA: TGTGCCAGCAGCCCCTGGACCCAAAGTGGAGGAAACACCATATATTTT.

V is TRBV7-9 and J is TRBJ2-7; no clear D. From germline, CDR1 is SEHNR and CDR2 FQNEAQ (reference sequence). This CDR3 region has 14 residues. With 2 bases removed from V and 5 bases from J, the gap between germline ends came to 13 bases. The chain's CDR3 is CASSLYGPLNEQYF. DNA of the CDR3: TGTGCCAGCAGCTTATATGGGCCCCTGAACGAGCAGTACTTC.

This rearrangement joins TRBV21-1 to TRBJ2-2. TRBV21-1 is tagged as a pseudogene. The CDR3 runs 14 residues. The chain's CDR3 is CASSKGGSTGELFF. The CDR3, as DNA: TGTGCCAGCAGCAAGGGTGGATCCACCGGGGAGCTGTTTTTT.

CDR3 nucleotide sequence: TGTGCCACCAGTGATTTGCAATGCGGGGGGCCCAACCAAGAGACCCAGTACTTC. Protein sequence: CATSDLQCGGPNQETQYF. The chain joins TRBV24-1 to TRBJ2-5; 8 bases agree with TRBD2. The germline V gene has CDR1 KGHDR and CDR2 SFDVKD. V gave up 0 bases and J gave up 0 bases; unmatched junction bases: 8. The length of the CDR3 is 18 residues.

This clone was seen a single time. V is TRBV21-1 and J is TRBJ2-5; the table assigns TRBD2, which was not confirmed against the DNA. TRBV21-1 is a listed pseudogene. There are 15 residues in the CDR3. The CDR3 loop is CASSIVAGGRETQYF. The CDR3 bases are TGTGCCAGCAGCATTGTAGCGGGGGGCCGAGAGACCCAGTACTTC.

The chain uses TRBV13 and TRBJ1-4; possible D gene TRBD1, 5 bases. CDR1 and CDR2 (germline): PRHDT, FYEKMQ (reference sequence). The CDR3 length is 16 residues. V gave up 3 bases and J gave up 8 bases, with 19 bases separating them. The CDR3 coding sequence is TGTGCCAGCAGCTTTGTGGGGGACGGCCGCTACGAAAAACTGTTTTTT. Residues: CASSFVGDGRYEKLFF.

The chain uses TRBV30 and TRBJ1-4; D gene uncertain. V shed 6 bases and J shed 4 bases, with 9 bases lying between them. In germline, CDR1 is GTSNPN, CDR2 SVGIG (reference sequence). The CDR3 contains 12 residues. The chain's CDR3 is CACRDLNEKLFF. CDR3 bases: TGTGCCTGCCGGGATCTTAATGAAAAACTGTTTTTT.

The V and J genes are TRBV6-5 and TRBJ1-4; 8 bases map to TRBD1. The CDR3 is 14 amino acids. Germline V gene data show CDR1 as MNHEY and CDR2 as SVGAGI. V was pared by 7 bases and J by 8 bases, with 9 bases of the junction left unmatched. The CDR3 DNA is TGTGCCAGCACTCCGACAGGGGCGAGGGAAAAACTGTTTTTT. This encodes CASTPTGAREKLFF.

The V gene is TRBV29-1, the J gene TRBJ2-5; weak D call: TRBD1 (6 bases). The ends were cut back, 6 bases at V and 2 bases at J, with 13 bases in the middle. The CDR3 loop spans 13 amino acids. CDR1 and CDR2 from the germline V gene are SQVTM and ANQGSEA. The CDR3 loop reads CSVARQEQETQYF. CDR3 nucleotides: TGCAGCGTCGCCCGACAGGAACAAGAGACCCAGTACTTC.

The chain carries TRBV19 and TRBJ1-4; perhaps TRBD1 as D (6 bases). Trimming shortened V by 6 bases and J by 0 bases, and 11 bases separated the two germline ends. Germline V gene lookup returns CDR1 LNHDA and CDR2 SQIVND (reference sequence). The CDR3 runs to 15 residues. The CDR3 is CASREGGATNEKLFF. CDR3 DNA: TGTGCCAGTAGGGAAGGGGGGGCAACTAATGAAAAACTGTTTTTT.

CDR3 in DNA: TGTGCCAGTAGTACCGAACTGGAGACCGGCTACACCTTC. This sequence encodes CASSTELETGYTF. The rearrangement uses TRBV19 and TRBJ1-2; D unresolved. V was trimmed by 4 bases and J by 8 bases, leaving 14 bases between them. Looked up from germline, CDR1 is LNHDA and CDR2 is SQIVND (reference sequence). The CDR3 covers 13 residues. Using reference TRBV19 and TRBJ1-2 for the parts outside the CDR3, the full variable domain is DGGITQSPKYLFRKEGQNVTLSCEQNLNHDAMYWYRQDPGQGLRLIYYSQIVNDFQKGDIAEGYSVSREKKESFPLTVTSAQKNPTAFYLCASSTELETGYTFGSGTRLTVV.

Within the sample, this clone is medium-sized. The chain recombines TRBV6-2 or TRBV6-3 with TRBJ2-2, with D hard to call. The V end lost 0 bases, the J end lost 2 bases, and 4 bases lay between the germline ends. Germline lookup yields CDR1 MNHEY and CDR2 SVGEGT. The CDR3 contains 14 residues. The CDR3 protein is CASSYSDNTGELFF. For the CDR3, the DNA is TGTGCCAGCAGTTACTCGGACAACACCGGGGAGCTGTTTTTT.

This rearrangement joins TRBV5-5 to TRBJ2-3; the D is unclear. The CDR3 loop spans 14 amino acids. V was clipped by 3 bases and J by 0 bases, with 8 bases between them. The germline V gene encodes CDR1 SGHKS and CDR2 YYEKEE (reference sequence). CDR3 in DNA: TGTGCCAGCAGCTACTTCAGAAGCACAGATACGCAGTATTTT. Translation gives CASSYFRSTDTQYF.

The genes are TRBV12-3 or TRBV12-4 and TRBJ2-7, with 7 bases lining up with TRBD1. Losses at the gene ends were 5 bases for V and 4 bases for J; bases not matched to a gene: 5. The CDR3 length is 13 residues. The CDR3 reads CASSRQGLYEQYF. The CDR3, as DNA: TGTGCCAGCAGTCGACAGGGTCTGTACGAGCAGTACTTC.